This TCR beta chain was observed in a study of blood T cell repertoires in COVID-19 (dated by TCRdb to 2019 to 2021). Context from the whole study: The collaborator samples originated in the United States, Italy and Spain and spanned the acute and convalescent phases of COVID-19. The prospective study material was composed of cDNA or gDNA derived from T cells, B-cell-depleted T cells, or PBMCs. Deeply sampled blood TCRbeta repertoires from subjects exposed to, actively infected with, or recovered from COVID-19 were included in the dataset. The repertoires were released in a freely available public database meant as a resource for research on the immune response to SARS-CoV-2. Samples were obtained from the ongoing ImmuneRACE study (first 160 participants) and from about 1,300 subjects provided by 6 global collaborators. A de-identified subject ID, COVID-19 status, age in years and sex were almost always included in the sample metadata. HLA class I and class II types, where available, came from metadata supplied by the sample provider rather than from assay-based typing.

Concerning this clone itself: What antigen it recognizes has not been identified. The input lacks base qualities; no much larger clone sits a single base away.

The germline V gene gives CDR1 as SGHDN and CDR2 as FVKESK. The CDR3 runs 16 amino acids, cysteine and phenylalanine included. CDR3 DNA only is kept here, 48 bases in frame from base 1. V loses 3 bases at its end and J loses 5 bases; junction bases beyond the gene matches: 11. Findings and caveats that apply to the study as a whole: The amount of clinical and demographic metadata varied by source and participant and was provided uncurated.

The collaborating institutions used their own protocols to collect whole blood in K2EDTA tubes. For TCRbeta analysis, collaborators shipped samples in one of three forms: frozen whole blood, isolated PBMCs, or DNA extracted from either of those sample types. The immunoSEQ Assay, a bias-controlled multiplex PCR, was used to amplify TCRbeta CDR3 regions from genomic DNA. In the authors' own workflow: Nucleated cell counts per sample were estimated from amplification of reference gene primers within the assay. To quantify the absolute abundance of each unique TCRbeta CDR3 rearrangement, sequence reads were collapsed and filtered. For each sample, productive Simpson clonality was calculated by taking the square root of Simpson's diversity index across productive rearrangements. In TCRdb, the immuneACCESS table is reduced to in-frame sequences with V and J assigned. These tables do not hold every clone; where another copy was compared, an unresolved V gene accounts for under half, and the others remain unexplained. Clone size and V and J calls were adopted from that table, with D and trimming inferred from the DNA. In this sample the table shows about 64,000 clones, around 84% of which occur a single time. 3.2% of the sample is in the top ten clones.

Sequences were obtained from peripheral blood. This clonotype was sampled from a man aged 45 to 65 with active COVID-19. This chain is built from TRBV14 and TRBJ1-1; TRBD1 agrees with 8 junctional bases. The sequence in DNA is TGTGCCAGCAGCCAGTTAACGCAGGGGGCGAGAACTGAAGCTTTCTTT. The translation is CASSQLTQGARTEAFF.